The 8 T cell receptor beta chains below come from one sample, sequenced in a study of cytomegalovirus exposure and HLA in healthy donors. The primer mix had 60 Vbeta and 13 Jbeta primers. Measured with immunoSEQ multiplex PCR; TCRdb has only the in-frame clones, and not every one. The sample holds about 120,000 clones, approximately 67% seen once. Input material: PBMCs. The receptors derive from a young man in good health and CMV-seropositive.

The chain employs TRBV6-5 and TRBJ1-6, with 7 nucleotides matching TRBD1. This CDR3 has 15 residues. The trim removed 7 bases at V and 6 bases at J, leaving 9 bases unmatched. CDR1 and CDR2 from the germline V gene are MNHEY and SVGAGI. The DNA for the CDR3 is TGTGCCAGCACTTTTAGCGGGACAGCTAATTCACCCCTCCACTTT. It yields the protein CASTFSGTANSPLHF.

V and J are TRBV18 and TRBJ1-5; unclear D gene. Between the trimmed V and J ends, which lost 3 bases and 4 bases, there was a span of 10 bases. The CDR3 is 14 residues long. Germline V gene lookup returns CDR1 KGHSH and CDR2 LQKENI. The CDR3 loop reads CASSPNAANQPQHF. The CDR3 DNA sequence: TGTGCCAGCTCACCGAACGCGGCAAATCAGCCCCAGCATTTT.

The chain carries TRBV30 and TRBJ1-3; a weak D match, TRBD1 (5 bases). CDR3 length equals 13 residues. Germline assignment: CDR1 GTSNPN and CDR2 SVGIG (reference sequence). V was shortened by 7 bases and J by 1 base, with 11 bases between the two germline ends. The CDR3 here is CALQVRSGNTIYF. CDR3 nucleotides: TGTGCCTTACAGGTTAGATCTGGAAACACCATATATTTT.

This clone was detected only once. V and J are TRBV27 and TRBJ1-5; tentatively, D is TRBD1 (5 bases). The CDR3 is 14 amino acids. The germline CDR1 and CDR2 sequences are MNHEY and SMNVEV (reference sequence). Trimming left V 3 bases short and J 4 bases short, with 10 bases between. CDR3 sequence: CASSFGRGNQPQHF. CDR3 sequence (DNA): TGTGCCAGCAGTTTTGGACGGGGGAATCAGCCCCAGCATTTT.

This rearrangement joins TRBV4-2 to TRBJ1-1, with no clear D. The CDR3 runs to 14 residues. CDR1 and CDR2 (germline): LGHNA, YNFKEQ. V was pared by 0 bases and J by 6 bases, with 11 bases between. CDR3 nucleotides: TGTGCCAGCAGCCAAGAATCGGGGTTCGCTGAAGCTTTCTTT. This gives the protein CASSQESGFAEAFF.

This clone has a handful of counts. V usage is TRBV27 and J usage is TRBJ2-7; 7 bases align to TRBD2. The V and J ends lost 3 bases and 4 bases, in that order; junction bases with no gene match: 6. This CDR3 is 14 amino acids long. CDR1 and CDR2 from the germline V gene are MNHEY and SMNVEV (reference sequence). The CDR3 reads CASSFGASGYEQYF. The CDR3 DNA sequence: TGTGCCAGCAGTTTTGGAGCTAGCGGATACGAGCAGTACTTC.

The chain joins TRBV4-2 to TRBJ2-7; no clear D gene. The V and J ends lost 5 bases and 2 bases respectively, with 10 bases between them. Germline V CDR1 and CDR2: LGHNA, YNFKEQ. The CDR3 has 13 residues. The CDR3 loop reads CASSYGVTYEQYF. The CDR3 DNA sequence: TGTGCCAGCAGCTACGGTGTAACCTACGAGCAGTACTTC.

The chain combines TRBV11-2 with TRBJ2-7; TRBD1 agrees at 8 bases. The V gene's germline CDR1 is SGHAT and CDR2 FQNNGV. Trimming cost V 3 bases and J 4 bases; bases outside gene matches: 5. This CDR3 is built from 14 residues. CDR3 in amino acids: CASSFRQGLYEQYV. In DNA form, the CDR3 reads TGTGCCAGCAGCTTCAGACAGGGGTTGTACGAGCAGTACGTC.